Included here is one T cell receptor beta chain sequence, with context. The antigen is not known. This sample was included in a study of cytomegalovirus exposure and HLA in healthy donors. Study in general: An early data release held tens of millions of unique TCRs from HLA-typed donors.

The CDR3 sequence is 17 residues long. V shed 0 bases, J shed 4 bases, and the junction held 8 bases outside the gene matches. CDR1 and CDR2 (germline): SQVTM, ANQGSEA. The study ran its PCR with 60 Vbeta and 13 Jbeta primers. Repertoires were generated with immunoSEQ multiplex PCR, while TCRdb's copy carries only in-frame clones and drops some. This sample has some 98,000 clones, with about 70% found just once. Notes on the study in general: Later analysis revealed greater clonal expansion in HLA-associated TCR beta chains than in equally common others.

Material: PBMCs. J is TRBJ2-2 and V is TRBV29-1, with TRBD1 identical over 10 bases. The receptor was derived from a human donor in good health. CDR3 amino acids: CSVEDRRTGGFTGELFF. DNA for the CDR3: TGCAGCGTTGAAGATCGTAGGACAGGGGGATTCACCGGGGAGCTGTTTTTT.